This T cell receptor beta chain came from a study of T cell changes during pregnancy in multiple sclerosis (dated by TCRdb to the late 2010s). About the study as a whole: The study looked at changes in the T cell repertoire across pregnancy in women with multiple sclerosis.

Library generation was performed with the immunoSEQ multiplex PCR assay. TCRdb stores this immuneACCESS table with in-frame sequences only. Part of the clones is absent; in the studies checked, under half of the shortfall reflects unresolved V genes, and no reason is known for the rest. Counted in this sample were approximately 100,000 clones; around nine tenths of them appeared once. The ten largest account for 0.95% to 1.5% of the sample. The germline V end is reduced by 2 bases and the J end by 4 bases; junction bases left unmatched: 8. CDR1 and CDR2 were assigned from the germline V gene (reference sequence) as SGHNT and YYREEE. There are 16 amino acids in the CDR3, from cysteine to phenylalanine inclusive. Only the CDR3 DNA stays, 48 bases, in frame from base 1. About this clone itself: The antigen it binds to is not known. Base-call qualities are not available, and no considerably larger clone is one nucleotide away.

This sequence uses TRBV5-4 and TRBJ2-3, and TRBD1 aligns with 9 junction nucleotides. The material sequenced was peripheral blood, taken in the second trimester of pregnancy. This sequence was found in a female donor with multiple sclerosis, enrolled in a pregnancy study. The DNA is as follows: TGTGCCAGCAGCTTTTCCCAGGGACAGGGATCAGATACGCAGTATTTT. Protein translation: CASSFSQGQGSDTQYF.